There are a few counts of the clone carrying this T cell receptor beta chain. The sample comes from a study of T-cell memory formation after mild COVID-19. Libraries for TCRalpha and TCRbeta carried sample barcodes and unique molecular identifiers via 5'RACE. TCRdb passed the 5' RACE reads through MiXCR, listing each CDR3 protein once. The table lists around 400,000 distinct CDR3 sequences, approximately 24% of them singletons. The CDR3 covers 15 residues. Germline values: CDR1 SGHRS, CDR2 YFSETQ. Germline trimming cut 2 bases from V and 6 bases from J; bases unmatched to any gene: 11. This clonotype was sampled from an adult woman who had mild COVID-19 (a few samples of this study predate the infection). Cell type and time point are not known. The chain employs TRBV5-1 and TRBJ2-7; 7 nucleotides agree with TRBD2. What was sequenced was PBMCs or a T cell subset sorted from them (not recorded which). CDR3 DNA sequence: TGCGCCAGCAGCTTAATGTCACAGGCGGGGGTCGAGCAGTACTTC. As protein: CASSLMSQAGVEQYF.